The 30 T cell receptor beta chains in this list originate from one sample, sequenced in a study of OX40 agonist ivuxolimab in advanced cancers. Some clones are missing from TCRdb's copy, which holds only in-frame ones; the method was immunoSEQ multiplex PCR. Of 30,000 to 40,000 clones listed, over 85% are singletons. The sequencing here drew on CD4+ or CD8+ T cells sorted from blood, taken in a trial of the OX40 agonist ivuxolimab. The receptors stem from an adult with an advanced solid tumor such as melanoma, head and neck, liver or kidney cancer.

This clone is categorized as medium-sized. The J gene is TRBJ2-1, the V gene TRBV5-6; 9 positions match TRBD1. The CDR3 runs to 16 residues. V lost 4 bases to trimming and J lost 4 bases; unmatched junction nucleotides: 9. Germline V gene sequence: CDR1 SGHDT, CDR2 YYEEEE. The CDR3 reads CASSLSLGQGYNEQFF. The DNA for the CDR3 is TGTGCCAGCAGCCTTAGTTTGGGACAGGGATACAATGAGCAGTTCTTC.

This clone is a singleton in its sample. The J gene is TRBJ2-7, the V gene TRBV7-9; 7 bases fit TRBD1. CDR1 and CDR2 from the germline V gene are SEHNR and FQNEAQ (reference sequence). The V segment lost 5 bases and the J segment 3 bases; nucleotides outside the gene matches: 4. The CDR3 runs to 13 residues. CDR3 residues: CASSGGQYYEQYF. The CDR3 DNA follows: TGTGCCAGCAGCGGGGGACAGTACTACGAGCAGTACTTC.

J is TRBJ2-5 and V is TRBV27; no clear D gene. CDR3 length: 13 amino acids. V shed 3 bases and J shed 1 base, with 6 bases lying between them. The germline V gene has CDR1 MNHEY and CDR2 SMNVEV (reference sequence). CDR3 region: CASSFGGQETQYF. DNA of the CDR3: TGTGCCAGCAGTTTTGGTGGCCAAGAGACCCAGTACTTC.

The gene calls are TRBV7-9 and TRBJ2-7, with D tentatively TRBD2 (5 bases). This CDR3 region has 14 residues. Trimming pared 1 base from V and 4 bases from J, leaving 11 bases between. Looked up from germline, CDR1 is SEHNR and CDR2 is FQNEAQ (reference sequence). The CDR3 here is CASSLGARRYEQYF. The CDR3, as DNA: TGTGCCAGCAGCTTAGGCGCCAGGAGGTACGAGCAGTACTTC.

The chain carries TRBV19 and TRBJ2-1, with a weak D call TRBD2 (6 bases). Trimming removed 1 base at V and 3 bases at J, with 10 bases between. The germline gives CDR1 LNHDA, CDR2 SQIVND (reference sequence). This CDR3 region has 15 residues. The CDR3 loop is CASSIGEAGYNEQFF. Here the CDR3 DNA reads TGTGCCAGTAGTATAGGAGAAGCGGGCTACAATGAGCAGTTCTTC.

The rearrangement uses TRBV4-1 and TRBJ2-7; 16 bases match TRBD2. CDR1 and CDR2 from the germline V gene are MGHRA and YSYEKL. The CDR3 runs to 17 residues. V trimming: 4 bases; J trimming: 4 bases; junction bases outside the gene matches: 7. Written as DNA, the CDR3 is TGCGCCAGCAGCCCCGGGACTAGCGGGAGGGCCGGGTACGAGCAGTACTTC. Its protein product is CASSPGTSGRAGYEQYF.

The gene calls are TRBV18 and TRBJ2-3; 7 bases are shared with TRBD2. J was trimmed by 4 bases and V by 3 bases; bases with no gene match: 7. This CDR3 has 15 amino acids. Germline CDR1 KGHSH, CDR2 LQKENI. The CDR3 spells CASSPRGRGSDTQYF. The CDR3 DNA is TGTGCCAGCTCACCGCGCGGGAGAGGCTCAGATACGCAGTATTTT.

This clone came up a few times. This chain's CDR3 is CASSQDRGSGNTIYF. The DNA for the CDR3 is TGCGCCAGCAGCCAAGACAGGGGCTCTGGAAACACCATATATTTT. This chain uses TRBV4-1 with TRBJ1-3; D is possibly TRBD1 (6 bases). Germline loops: CDR1 MGHRA, CDR2 YSYEKL. V was clipped by 0 bases and J by 0 bases, with 6 bases between them. This CDR3 contains 15 residues.

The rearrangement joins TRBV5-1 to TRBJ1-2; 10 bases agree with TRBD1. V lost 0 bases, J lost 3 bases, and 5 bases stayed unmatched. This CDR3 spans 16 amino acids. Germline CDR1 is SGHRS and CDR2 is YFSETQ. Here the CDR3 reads CASSLGDRGRYYGYTF. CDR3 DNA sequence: TGCGCCAGCAGCTTGGGGGACAGGGGAAGATACTATGGCTACACCTTC.

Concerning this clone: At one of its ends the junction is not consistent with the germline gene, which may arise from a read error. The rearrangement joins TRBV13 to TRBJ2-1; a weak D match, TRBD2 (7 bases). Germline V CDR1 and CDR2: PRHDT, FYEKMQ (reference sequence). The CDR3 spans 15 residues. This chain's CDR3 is CAGSVEGGPKNEQFF. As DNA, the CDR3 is TGTGCCGGCAGCGTGGAGGGGGGGCCCAAGAATGAGCAGTTCTTC.

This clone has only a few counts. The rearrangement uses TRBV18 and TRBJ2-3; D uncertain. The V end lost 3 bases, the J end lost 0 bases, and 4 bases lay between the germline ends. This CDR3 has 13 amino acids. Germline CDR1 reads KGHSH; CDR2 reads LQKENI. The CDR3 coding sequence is TGTGCCAGCTCACCCTATAGCACAGATACGCAGTATTTT. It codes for CASSPYSTDTQYF.

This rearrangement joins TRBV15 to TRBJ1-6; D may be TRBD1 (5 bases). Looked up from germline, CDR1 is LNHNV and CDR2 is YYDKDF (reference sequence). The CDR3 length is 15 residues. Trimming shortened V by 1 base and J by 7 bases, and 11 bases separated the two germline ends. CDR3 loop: CATSRVAGLNSPLHF. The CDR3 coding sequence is TGTGCCACCAGCAGAGTCGCAGGGTTGAATTCACCCCTCCACTTT.

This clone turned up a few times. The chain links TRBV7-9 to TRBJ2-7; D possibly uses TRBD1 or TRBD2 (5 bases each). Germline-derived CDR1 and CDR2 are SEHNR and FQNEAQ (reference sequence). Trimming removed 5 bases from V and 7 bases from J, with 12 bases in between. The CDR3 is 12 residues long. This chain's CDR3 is CASSPGRLEQYF. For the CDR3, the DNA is TGTGCCAGCAGCCCGGGACGGCTTGAGCAGTACTTC.

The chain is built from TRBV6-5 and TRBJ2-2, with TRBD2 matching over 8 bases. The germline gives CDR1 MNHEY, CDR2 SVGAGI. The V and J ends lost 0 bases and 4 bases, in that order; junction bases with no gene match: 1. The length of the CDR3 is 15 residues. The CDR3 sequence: CASSYSAGGTGELFF. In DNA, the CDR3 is TGTGCCAGCAGTTACTCGGCGGGAGGCACCGGGGAGCTGTTTTTT.

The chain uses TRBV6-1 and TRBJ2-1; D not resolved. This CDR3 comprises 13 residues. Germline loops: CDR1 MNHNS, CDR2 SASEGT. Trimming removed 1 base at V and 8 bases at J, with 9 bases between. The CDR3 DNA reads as TGTGCCAGCAGTGAAGGTCCCTGGGATGAGCAGTTCTTC. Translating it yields CASSEGPWDEQFF.

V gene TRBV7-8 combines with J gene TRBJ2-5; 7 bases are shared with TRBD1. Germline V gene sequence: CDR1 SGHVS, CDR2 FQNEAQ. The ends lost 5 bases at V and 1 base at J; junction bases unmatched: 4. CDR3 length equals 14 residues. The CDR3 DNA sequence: TGTGCCAGCAGCCAGGACAGGTTCCAAGAGACCCAGTACTTC. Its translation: CASSQDRFQETQYF.

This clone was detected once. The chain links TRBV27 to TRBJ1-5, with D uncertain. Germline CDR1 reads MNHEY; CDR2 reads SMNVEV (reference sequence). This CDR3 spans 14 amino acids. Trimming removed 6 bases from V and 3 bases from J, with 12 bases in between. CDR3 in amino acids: CASSPRPTNQPQHF. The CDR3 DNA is TGTGCCAGCAGCCCCCGACCCACCAATCAGCCCCAGCATTTT.

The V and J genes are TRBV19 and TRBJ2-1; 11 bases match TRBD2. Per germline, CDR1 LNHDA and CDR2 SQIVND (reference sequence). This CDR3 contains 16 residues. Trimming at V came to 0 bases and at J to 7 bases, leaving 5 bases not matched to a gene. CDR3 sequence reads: CASSIELAGVLNEQFF. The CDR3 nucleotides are TGTGCCAGTAGTATAGAACTAGCGGGAGTTTTGAATGAGCAGTTCTTC.

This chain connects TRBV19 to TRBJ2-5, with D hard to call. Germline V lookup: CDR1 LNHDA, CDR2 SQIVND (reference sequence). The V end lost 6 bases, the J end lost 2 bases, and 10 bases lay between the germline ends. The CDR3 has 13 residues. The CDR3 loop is CASSPRLQETQYF. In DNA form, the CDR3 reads TGTGCCAGTAGCCCTCGACTTCAAGAGACCCAGTACTTC.

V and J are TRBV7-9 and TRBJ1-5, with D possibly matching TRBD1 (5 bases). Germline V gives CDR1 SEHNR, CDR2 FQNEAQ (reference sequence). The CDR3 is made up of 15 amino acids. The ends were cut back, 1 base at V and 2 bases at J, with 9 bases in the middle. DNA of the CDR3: TGTGCCAGCAGCTTAGTCGGGGCAGGCAATCAGCCCCAGCATTTT. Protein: CASSLVGAGNQPQHF. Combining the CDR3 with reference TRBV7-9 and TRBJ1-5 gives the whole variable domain DTGVSQNPRHKITKRGQNVTFRCDPISEHNRLYWYRQTLGQGPEFLTYFQNEAQLEKSRLLSDRFSAERPKGSFSTLEIQRTEQGDSAMYLCASSLVGAGNQPQHFGDGTRLSIL.

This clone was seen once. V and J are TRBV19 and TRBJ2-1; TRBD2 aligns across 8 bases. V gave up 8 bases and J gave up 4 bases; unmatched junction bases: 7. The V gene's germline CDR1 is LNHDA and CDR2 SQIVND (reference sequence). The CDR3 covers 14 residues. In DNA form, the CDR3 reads TGTGCCAGTTCACCGGGACTAGTATACAATGAGCAGTTCTTC. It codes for CASSPGLVYNEQFF.

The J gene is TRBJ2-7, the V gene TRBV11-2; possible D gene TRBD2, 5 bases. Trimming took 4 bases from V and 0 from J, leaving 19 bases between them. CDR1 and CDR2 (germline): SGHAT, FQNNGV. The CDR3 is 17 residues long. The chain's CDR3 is CASSSLNRGPSSYEQYF. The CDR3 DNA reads TGTGCCAGCAGCTCACTCAACCGGGGTCCTAGCTCCTACGAGCAGTACTTC.

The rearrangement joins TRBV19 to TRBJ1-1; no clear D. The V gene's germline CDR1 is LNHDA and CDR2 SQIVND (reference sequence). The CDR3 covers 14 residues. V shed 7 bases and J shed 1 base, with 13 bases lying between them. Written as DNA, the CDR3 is TGTGCCAGTACCCTGGGGTACGCGAACACTGAAGCTTTCTTT. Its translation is CASTLGYANTEAFF.

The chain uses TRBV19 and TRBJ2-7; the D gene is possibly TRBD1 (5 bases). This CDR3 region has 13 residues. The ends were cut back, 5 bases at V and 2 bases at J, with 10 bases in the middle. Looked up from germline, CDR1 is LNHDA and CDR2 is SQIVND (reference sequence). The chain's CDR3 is CASSPAGTYEQYF. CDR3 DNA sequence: TGTGCCAGTAGTCCGGCAGGGACCTACGAGCAGTACTTC.

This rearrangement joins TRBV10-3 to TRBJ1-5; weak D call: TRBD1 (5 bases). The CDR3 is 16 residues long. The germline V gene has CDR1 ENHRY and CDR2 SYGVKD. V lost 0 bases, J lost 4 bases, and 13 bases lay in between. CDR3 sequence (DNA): TGTGCCATCAGTGAGTCATCGCAGGGAGGGAATCAGCCCCAGCATTTT. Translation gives CAISESSQGGNQPQHF.

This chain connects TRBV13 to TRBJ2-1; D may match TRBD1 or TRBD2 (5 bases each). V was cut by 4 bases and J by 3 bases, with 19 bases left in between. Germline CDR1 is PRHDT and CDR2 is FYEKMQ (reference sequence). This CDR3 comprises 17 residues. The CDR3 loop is CASSSMAGTTLYNEQFF. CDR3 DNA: TGTGCCAGCAGCTCCATGGCTGGGACCACTCTCTACAATGAGCAGTTCTTC.

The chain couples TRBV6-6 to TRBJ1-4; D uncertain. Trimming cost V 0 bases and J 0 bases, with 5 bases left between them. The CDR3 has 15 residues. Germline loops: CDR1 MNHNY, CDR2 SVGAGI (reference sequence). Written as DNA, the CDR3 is TGTGCCAGCAGTTACTCGGGAGCAACTAATGAAAAACTGTTTTTT. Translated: CASSYSGATNEKLFF.

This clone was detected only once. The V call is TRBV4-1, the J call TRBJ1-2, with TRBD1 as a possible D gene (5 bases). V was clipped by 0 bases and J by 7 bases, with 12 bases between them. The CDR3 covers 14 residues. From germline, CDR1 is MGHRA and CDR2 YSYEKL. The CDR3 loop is CASSQDSTGPGYTF. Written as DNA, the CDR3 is TGCGCCAGCAGCCAAGATTCAACGGGACCTGGCTACACCTTC.

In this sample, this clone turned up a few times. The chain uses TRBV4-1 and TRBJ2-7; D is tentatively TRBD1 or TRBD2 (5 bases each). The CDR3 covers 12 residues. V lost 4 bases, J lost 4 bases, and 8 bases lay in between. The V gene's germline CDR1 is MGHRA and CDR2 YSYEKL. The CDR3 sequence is CASSPGGYEQYF. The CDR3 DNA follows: TGCGCCAGCAGCCCTGGGGGATACGAGCAGTACTTC.

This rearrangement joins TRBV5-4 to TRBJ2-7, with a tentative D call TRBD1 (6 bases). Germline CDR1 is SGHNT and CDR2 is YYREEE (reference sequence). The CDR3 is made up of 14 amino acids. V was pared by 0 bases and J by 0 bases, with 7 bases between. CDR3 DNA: TGTGCCAGCAGCTTGGGGGACACCTCCTACGAGCAGTACTTC. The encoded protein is CASSLGDTSYEQYF.